This T cell receptor beta chain was captured in a study of CD8 T cells in Susac syndrome. Patients with Susac syndrome met diagnostic criteria that were recently defined for definite or probable disease. Through negative isolation, CD4+ and CD8+ T cells were obtained, while TEMRA cells were enriched using FACS. Study-wide results and limits: The study acknowledged a relatively small number of individuals in its TCR sequencing and HLA analysis.

Germline V gene sequence: CDR1 GTSNPN, CDR2 SVGIG (reference sequence). V was clipped by 5 bases and J by 8 bases; unmatched bases: 2. The CDR3 is made up of 12 amino acids. RNA was extracted with the RNeasy kit, and a quantity of 0.5 to 1 ug was reverse transcribed using random hexamers. One entry per CDR3 protein results from TCRdb running MiXCR on the immunoSEQ multiplex PCR reads. The profile shows some 250,000 distinct CDR3 sequences, 90% to 96% of them singletons. To note about this clonotype: The target antigen is unknown.

Sample: CD4+ T cells from PBMCs. This sequence was found in a human donor with Susac syndrome. The chain is built from TRBV30 and TRBJ2-1; 11 bases are shared with TRBD1. The CDR3 sequence is CAWGQGADEQFF. The CDR3 coding sequence is TGTGCCTGGGGACAGGGGGCCGATGAGCAGTTCTTC.